The clone carrying this T cell receptor (beta chain) appeared a few times. TCRdb reanalysed the 5' RACE reads using MiXCR and keeps one entry per CDR3 protein. In the table there are over 90,000 distinct CDR3 sequences, under 14% of which are singletons. Trimming pared 6 bases from V and 0 bases from J, leaving 14 bases between. The CDR3 totals 15 residues. This specimen belongs to a study of neurological immune-mediated disorders. The sample's time point: longitudinal time-point 3. This chain uses TRBV12-3 or TRBV12-4 with TRBJ2-5; the D gene is possibly TRBD1 (8 bases). The TCR sequence derives from a female donor with HTLV-1-associated myelopathy (HAM/TSP). The sample consisted of PBMCs. The CDR3 here is CASRAGQDNQETQYF. The CDR3 DNA is TGTGCCAGCAGAGCGGGACAGGACAACCAAGAGACCCAGTACTTC.